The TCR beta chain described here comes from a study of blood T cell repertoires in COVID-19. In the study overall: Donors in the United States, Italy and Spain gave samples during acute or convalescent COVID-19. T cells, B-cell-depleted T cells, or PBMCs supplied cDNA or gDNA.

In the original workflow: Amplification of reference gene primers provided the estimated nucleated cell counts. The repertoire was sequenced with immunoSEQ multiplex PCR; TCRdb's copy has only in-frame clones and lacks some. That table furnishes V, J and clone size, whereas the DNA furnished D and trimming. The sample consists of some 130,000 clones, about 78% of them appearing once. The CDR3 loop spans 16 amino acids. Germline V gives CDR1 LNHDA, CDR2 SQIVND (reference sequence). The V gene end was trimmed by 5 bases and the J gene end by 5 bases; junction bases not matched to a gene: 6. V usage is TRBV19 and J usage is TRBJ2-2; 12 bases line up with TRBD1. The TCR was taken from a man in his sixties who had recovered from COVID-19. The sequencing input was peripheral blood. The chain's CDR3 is CASSRGTGGRTGELFF. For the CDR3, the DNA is TGTGCCAGTAGTCGAGGGACAGGGGGCAGGACCGGGGAGCTGTTTTTT. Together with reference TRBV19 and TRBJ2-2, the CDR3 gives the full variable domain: DGGITQSPKYLFRKEGQNVTLSCEQNLNHDAMYWYRQDPGQGLRLIYYSQIVNDFQKGDIAEGYSVSREKKESFPLTVTSAQKNPTAFYLCASSRGTGGRTGELFFGEGSRLTVL.